A selection of T cell receptor beta chains follows, all from one sample in a study of cytomegalovirus exposure and HLA in healthy donors. Some clones are missing from TCRdb's copy, which holds only in-frame ones; the method was immunoSEQ multiplex PCR. The table has about 180,000 clones, roughly 76% seen once. The sequenced sample was PBMCs. The source is a woman younger than 30 in good health and CMV-seropositive. Each CDR3 is given with its conserved first and last residue. A D gene is named only where the DNA matches it firmly. The listing skips clone size in some rows; elsewhere it reads once, few, many or a size class.

d_gene	len	v_gene	abundance	j_gene	CDR3aa	CDR3nt
TRBD1	14	TRBV11-2	-	TRBJ2-7	CASSWGQGAYEQYF	TGTGCCAGCAGCTGGGGTCAGGGGGCCTACGAGCAGTACTTC
-	15	TRBV27	-	TRBJ1-1	CASSLSAGDGTEAFF	TGTGCCAGCAGTTTATCTGCCGGGGATGGCACTGAAGCTTTCTTT
-	15	TRBV7-9	few	TRBJ2-5	CASTPSGDTLGTQYF	TGTGCCAGCACCCCCTCTGGGGACACATTGGGGACCCAGTACTTC
TRBD1	17	TRBV4-1	-	TRBJ2-3	CASSQRDRPTGGDTQYF	TGCGCCAGCAGCCAACGGGACAGGCCCACCGGTGGAGATACGCAGTATTTT
-	14	TRBV7-2	once	TRBJ1-5	CASSLRTVGEPQHF	TGTGCCAGCAGCTTACGGACTGTCGGGGAGCCCCAGCATTTT
-	15	TRBV5-5	few	TRBJ1-4	CASSSTGEANEKLFF	TGTGCCAGCAGCTCGACCGGGGAAGCGAATGAAAAACTGTTTTTT
TRBD1	13	TRBV5-6	-	TRBJ2-2	CASHRGTTGELFF	TGTGCCAGCCACAGGGGTACCACCGGGGAGCTGTTTTTT
-	15	TRBV5-4	-	TRBJ1-2	CASSTPRGGNYGYTF	TGTGCCAGCAGCACACCGAGAGGGGGAAACTATGGCTACACCTTC
TRBD1	18	TRBV4-3	-	TRBJ1-1	CASSQSPQWGQGSSEAFF	TGCGCCAGCAGCCAGTCCCCCCAATGGGGACAGGGTTCATCTGAAGCTTTCTTT
TRBD1	15	TRBV19	-	TRBJ1-2	CASSITLGQGKGYTF	TGTGCCAGTAGTATCACCCTTGGACAGGGGAAGGGCTACACCTTC
-	18	TRBV7-2	-	TRBJ1-6	CASSSSGYVGQGISPLHF	TGTGCCAGCAGCTCTAGCGGGTACGTCGGGCAGGGGATTTCACCCCTCCACTTT
TRBD2	17	TRBV23-1	-	TRBJ2-3	CASSQPLAGRAPDTQYF	TGCGCCAGCAGTCAACCGCTAGCGGGCAGGGCCCCAGATACGCAGTATTTT
TRBD2	15	TRBV7-9	few	TRBJ2-3	CASSPRTSGGDTQYF	TGTGCCAGCAGCCCCCGGACTAGCGGGGGGGATACGCAGTATTTT
-	13	TRBV2	-	TRBJ2-7	CASSDFGLYEQYF	TGTGCCAGCAGTGATTTTGGGCTATACGAGCAGTACTTC
-	14	TRBV6-6	-	TRBJ1-4	CASSLTERGEKLFF	TGTGCCAGCAGCTTAACCGAAAGGGGTGAAAAACTGTTTTTT
-	15	TRBV6-1	-	TRBJ1-4	CASRSWTDLNEKLFF	TGTGCCAGCAGGAGCTGGACAGACTTAAATGAAAAACTGTTTTTT
-	14	TRBV6-6	-	TRBJ1-3	CASMKQGSGNTIYF	TGTGCCAGCATGAAGCAGGGGAGCGGAAACACCATATATTTT
-	11	TRBV30	-	TRBJ2-4	CAWGGEVIQYF	TGTGCCTGGGGTGGGGAGGTCATTCAGTACTTC
TRBD1	14	TRBV2	few	TRBJ1-2	CASSDRDRGYGYTF	TGTGCCAGCAGTGATCGTGACAGGGGCTATGGCTACACCTTC
TRBD1	14	TRBV5-6	-	TRBJ1-1	CASSWDRGLSEAFF	TGTGCCAGCAGCTGGGACAGGGGACTCTCTGAAGCTTTCTTT
-	12	TRBV5-6	-	TRBJ1-4	CASAGYGEKLFF	TGTGCCAGCGCGGGGTATGGTGAAAAACTGTTTTTT
TRBD1	15	TRBV5-6	-	TRBJ1-4	CASSGQGATNEKLFF	TGTGCCAGCAGCGGTCAGGGGGCAACTAATGAAAAACTGTTTTTT
-	16	TRBV7-9	-	TRBJ1-1	CASSLTYMRANTEAFF	TGTGCCAGCAGCTTAACGTATATGAGGGCGAACACTGAAGCTTTCTTT
TRBD1	14	TRBV9	-	TRBJ2-7	CASSFRTGTYEQYF	TGTGCCAGCAGCTTCCGGACAGGGACCTACGAGCAGTACTTC
TRBD1	14	TRBV29-1	once	TRBJ2-1	CSVGTGGSYNEQFF	TGCAGCGTCGGGACAGGGGGCTCCTACAATGAGCAGTTCTTC